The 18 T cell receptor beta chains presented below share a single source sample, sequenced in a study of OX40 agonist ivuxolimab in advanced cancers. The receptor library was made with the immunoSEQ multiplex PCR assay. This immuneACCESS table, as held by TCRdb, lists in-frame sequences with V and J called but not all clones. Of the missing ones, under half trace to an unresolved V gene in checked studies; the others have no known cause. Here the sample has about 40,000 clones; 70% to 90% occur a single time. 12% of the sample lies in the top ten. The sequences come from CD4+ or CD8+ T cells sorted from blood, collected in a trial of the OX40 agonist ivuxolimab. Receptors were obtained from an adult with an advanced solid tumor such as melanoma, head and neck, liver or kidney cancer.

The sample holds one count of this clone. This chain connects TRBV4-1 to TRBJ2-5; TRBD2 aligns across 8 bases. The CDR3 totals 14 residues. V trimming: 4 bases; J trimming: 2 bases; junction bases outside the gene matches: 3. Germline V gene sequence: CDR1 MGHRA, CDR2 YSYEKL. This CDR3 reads CASSPREGQETQYF. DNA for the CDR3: TGCGCCAGCAGCCCCCGGGAGGGTCAAGAGACCCAGTACTTC.

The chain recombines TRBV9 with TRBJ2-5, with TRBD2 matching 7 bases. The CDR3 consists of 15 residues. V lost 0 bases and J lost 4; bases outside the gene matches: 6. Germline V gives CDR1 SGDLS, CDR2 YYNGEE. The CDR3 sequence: CASSVVAGVRETQYF. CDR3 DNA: TGTGCCAGCAGCGTAGTGGCGGGAGTGAGAGAGACCCAGTACTTC.

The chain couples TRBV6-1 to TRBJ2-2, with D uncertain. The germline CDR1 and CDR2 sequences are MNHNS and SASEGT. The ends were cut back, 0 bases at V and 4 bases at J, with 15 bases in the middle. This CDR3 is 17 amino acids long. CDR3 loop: CASSEAHGRLTTGELFF. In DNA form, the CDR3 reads TGTGCCAGCAGTGAAGCGCACGGACGCTTAACCACCGGGGAGCTGTTTTTT.

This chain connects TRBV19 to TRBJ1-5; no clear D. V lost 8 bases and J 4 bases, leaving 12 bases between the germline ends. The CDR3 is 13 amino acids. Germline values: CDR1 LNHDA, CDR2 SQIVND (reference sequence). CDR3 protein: CASSRTANQPQHF. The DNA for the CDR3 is TGTGCCAGTTCCAGGACTGCAAATCAGCCCCAGCATTTT.

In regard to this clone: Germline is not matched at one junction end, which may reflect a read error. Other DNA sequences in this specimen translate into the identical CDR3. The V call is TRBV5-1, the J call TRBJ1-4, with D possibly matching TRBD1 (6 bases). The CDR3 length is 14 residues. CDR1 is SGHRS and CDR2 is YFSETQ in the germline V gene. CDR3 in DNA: TGTGCCAGCATGGACAGCCCCATAAATGAAAAACTGTTTTTT. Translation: CASMDSPINEKLFF.

Here the CDR3 DNA reads TGTGCCAGCAGCGGGGGACTAGCGGGGATCACAGATACGCAGTATTTT. Its protein is CASSGGLAGITDTQYF. The chain carries TRBV5-6 and TRBJ2-3; 13 bases are a match to TRBD2. Germline CDR1 SGHDT, CDR2 YYEEEE. After removal of 4 bases from V and 2 bases from J, the junction contained 4 bases not matched to a gene. The CDR3 has 16 amino acids.

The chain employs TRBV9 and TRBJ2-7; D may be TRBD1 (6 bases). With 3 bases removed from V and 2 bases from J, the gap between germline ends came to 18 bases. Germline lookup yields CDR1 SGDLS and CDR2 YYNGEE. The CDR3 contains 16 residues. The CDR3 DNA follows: TGTGCCAGCAGCGAGACAGGACACGGACCTACCTACGAGCAGTACTTC. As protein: CASSETGHGPTYEQYF.

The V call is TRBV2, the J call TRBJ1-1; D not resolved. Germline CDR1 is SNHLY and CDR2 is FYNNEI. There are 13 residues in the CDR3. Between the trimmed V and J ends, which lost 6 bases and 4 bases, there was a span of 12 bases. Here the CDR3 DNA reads TGTGCCAGCAGGGAGTCCAAGGGCACTGAAGCTTTCTTT. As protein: CASRESKGTEAFF.

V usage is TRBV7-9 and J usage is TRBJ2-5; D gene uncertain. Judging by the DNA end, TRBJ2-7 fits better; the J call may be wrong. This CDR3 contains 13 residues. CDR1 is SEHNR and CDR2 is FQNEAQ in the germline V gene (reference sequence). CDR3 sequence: CASSPSGSYEQYF. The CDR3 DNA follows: TGTGCCAGCAGCCCCTCCGGATCCTACGAGCAGTACTTC.

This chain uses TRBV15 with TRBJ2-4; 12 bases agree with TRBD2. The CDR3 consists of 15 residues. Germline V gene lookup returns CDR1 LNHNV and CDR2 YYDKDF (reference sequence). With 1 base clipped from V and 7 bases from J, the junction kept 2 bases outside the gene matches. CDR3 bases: TGTGCCACCAGCAGAGGACTAGCGGGAGCCAACATTCAGTACTTC. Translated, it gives CATSRGLAGANIQYF. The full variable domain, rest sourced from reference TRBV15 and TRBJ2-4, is DAMVIQNPRYQVTQFGKPVTLSCSQTLNHNVMYWYQQKSSQAPKLLFHYYDKDFNNEADTPDNFQSRRPNTSFCFLDIRSPGLGDTAMYLCATSRGLAGANIQYFGAGTRLSVL.

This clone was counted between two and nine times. As DNA, the CDR3 is TGTGCCAGCTCACCACTTGGGGGGGCGAGCTCCTACAATGAGCAGTTCTTC. Translating it yields CASSPLGGASSYNEQFF. The rearrangement joins TRBV18 to TRBJ2-1; the D gene is possibly TRBD2 (7 bases). This CDR3 has 17 residues. Trimming shortened V by 1 base and J by 0 bases, and 13 bases separated the two germline ends. Germline CDR1 KGHSH, CDR2 LQKENI.

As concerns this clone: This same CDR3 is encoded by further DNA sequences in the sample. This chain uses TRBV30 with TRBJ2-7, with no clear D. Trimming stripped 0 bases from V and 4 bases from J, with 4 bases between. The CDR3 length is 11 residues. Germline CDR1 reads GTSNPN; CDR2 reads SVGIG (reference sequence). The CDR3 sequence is CAWSVGYEQYF. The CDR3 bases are TGTGCCTGGAGTGTGGGTTACGAGCAGTACTTC. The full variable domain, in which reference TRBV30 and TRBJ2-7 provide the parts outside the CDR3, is SQTIHQWPATLVQPVGSPLSLECTVEGTSNPNLYWYRQAAGRGLQLLFYSVGIGQISSEVPQNLSASRPQDRQFILSSKKLLLSDSGFYLCAWSVGYEQYFGPGTRLTVT.

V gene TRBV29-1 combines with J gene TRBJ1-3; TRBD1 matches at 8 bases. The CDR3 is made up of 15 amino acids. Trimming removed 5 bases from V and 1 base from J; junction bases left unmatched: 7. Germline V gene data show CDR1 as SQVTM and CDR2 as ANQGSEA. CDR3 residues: CSVLGQGVSGNTIYF. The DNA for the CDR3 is TGCAGCGTTCTTGGACAGGGAGTATCTGGAAACACCATATATTTT.

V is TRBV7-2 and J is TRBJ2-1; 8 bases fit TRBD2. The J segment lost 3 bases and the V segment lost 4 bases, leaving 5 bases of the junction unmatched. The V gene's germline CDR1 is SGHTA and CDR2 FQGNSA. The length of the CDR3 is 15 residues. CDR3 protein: CASSSGLGDYNEQFF. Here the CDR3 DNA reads TGTGCCAGCAGCTCGGGACTAGGTGACTACAATGAGCAGTTCTTC.

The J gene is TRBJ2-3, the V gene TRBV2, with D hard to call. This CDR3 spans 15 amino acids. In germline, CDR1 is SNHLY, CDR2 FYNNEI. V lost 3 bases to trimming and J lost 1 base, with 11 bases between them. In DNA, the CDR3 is TGTGCCAGCAGTGAGGGGAAAAGGGGCACAGATACGCAGTATTTT. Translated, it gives CASSEGKRGTDTQYF.

The CDR3 spells CASSIAAAYEQYF. Written as DNA, the CDR3 is TGTGCCAGTAGTATAGCAGCTGCCTACGAGCAGTACTTC. V usage is TRBV19 and J usage is TRBJ2-7; no clear D. The ends were cut back, 1 base at V and 2 bases at J, with 6 bases in the middle. The CDR3 sequence is 13 residues long. Germline values: CDR1 LNHDA, CDR2 SQIVND (reference sequence).

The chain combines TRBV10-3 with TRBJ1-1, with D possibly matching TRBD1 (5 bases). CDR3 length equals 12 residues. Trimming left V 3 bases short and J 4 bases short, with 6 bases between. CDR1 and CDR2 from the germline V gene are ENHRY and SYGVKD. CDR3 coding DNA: TGTGCCATCAGTGACGGGGGCACTGAAGCTTTCTTT. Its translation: CAISDGGTEAFF.

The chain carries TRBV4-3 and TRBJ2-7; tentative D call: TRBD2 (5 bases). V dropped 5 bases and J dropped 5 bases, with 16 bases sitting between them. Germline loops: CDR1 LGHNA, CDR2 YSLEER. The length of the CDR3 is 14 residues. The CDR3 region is CASSLEVPTDEQYF. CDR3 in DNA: TGCGCCAGCAGCTTGGAGGTACCCACGGACGAGCAGTACTTC.